The 31 T cell receptor beta chains below all came from one sample that was sequenced in a study of beta chain features in type 1 diabetes. Sequencing targeted expressed TCRB transcripts, as all isolated RNA had been reverse transcribed. Libraries were prepared by immunoSEQ multiplex PCR; TCRdb keeps only in-frame clonotypes and omits some of them. This sample has 970,000 or so clones, with roughly a sixth found just once. Sequencing was done on a sample of naive CD4+ T cells from blood. These receptors were collected from a woman under 30 in good health.

In its sample, this clone was seen once. J is TRBJ2-2 and V is TRBV6-1, with 7 bases that match TRBD2. The V gene end was trimmed by 4 bases and the J gene end by 1 base; junction bases not matched to a gene: 6. The CDR3 totals 16 residues. The germline V gene has CDR1 MNHNS and CDR2 SASEGT. The CDR3 DNA reads as TGTGCCAGCAGTGTTATACTAGCGATGAACACCGGGGAGCTGTTTTTT. This sequence encodes CASSVILAMNTGELFF.

There are a few counts of this clone. The V and J genes are TRBV2 and TRBJ2-1; D could derive from TRBD1 or TRBD2 (5 bases each). The CDR3 length is 15 residues. Germline V gene lookup returns CDR1 SNHLY and CDR2 FYNNEI. V lost 4 bases to trimming and J lost 2 bases, with 12 bases between them. CDR3 sequence reads: CASSVWGRAYNEQFF. Written as DNA, the CDR3 is TGTGCCAGCAGTGTTTGGGGGAGAGCCTACAATGAGCAGTTCTTC.

The chain carries TRBV7-6 and TRBJ2-1; D gene ambiguous. Germline V gene lookup returns CDR1 SGHVS and CDR2 FNYEAQ. Trimming removed 1 base from V and 10 bases from J, with 14 bases in between. The CDR3 runs 14 residues. In nucleotides, the CDR3 is TGTGCCAGCAGCTTAGTGGCAGGCAGCCCCGAGCAGTTCTTC. As protein: CASSLVAGSPEQFF.

The sample holds a few counts of this clone. The rearrangement links TRBV7-9 to TRBJ2-1; D gene uncertain. Per the germline V gene, CDR1 is SEHNR and CDR2 is FQNEAQ (reference sequence). The CDR3 spans 14 residues. The V and J ends lost 2 bases and 5 bases respectively, with 10 bases between them. As DNA, the CDR3 is TGTGCCAGCAGCTTAATGCCGACGCACAATGAGCAGTTCTTC. Its protein product is CASSLMPTHNEQFF.

This clone was observed a handful of times. V is TRBV7-2 and J is TRBJ2-3, with 7 positions matching TRBD2. V lost 2 bases, J lost 3 bases, and 5 bases stayed unmatched. The CDR3 length is 15 residues. Germline CDR1 is SGHTA and CDR2 is FQGNSA. This CDR3 reads CASSLMWGGTDTQYF. Here the CDR3 DNA reads TGTGCCAGCAGCTTAATGTGGGGGGGGACAGATACGCAGTATTTT.

This clone was observed a handful of times. The V and J genes are TRBV7-3 and TRBJ2-7; tentative D call: TRBD2 (5 bases). CDR1 is SGHTA and CDR2 is FQGTGA in the germline V gene. The CDR3 is made up of 13 amino acids. Trimming removed 5 bases at V and 7 bases at J, with 15 bases between. The CDR3 coding sequence is TGTGCCAGCAGCCACGGCCTCTCGGGGGAGCAGTACTTC. Protein: CASSHGLSGEQYF.

This clone showed up just a few times. The rearrangement links TRBV19 to TRBJ1-5, with a weak D call TRBD1 (5 bases). The CDR3 has 13 residues. Trimming removed 0 bases from V and 9 bases from J, with 9 bases in between. CDR1 and CDR2 from the germline V gene are LNHDA and SQIVND (reference sequence). CDR3 coding DNA: TGTGCCAGTAGTATAGAGGGGGATCGGCCCCAGCATTTT. Residues: CASSIEGDRPQHF.

The chain couples TRBV21-1 to TRBJ2-1. TRBV21-1 is marked as a pseudogene. There are 14 residues in the CDR3. The CDR3 DNA follows: TGTGCCAGCAGCTTCCGGGACCTCCGGAGTGAGCAGTTCTTC. This encodes CASSFRDLRSEQFF.

V usage is TRBV21-1 and J usage is TRBJ1-5. TRBV21-1 is tagged as a pseudogene. The CDR3 spans 18 residues. The CDR3 is CASSKKGCGDGANQPQHF. The CDR3, as DNA: TGTGCCAGCAGCAAAAAGGGTTGTGGAGATGGTGCTAATCAGCCCCAGCATTTT.

The chain employs TRBV6-1 and TRBJ1-1, with D hard to call. The length of the CDR3 is 12 residues. V was trimmed by 7 bases and J by 5 bases, leaving 11 bases between them. Germline V lookup: CDR1 MNHNS, CDR2 SASEGT. As DNA, the CDR3 is TGTGCCAGCAAGAGGGCCGGGACTGAAGCTTTCTTT. Translating it yields CASKRAGTEAFF.

V is TRBV6-5 and J is TRBJ2-1; D unresolved. There are 12 residues in the CDR3. Trimming pared 4 bases from V and 4 bases from J, leaving 5 bases between. CDR1 MNHEY and CDR2 SVGAGI come from the germline V gene. The CDR3 DNA is TGTGCCAGCAGTTCAGCGTACAATGAGCAGTTCTTC. This codes for CASSSAYNEQFF.

V and J are TRBV4-2 and TRBJ1-2; 9 positions match TRBD1. V lost 5 bases and J lost 5; bases outside the gene matches: 12. Germline CDR1 reads LGHNA; CDR2 reads YNFKEQ. This CDR3 contains 16 residues. The CDR3 loop is CASSNAARTGEYGYTF. The CDR3 bases are TGTGCCAGCAGCAACGCAGCAAGGACAGGGGAATATGGCTACACCTTC.

This clone was detected a few times. The sample carries other DNA sequences with the same CDR3. This chain joins TRBV28 and TRBJ2-6, with D tentatively TRBD2 (6 bases). The CDR3 is 15 residues long. Germline V gene lookup returns CDR1 MDHEN and CDR2 SYDVKM. Trimming removed 8 bases from V and 0 bases from J, with 11 bases in between. In DNA, the CDR3 is TGTGCCAGCCGGCAGGGAGGCTCTGGGGCCAACGTCCTGACTTTC. Protein product: CASRQGGSGANVLTF.

The chain is built from TRBV10-3 and TRBJ2-1; TRBD2 aligns across 8 bases. This CDR3 is built from 17 residues. The germline gives CDR1 ENHRY, CDR2 SYGVKD. The trim removed 10 bases at V and 0 bases at J, leaving 14 bases unmatched. In DNA, the CDR3 is TGTGCCACCGCGTCCTCCCTTACTAGCGGCTCCTACAATGAGCAGTTCTTC. Its protein product is CATASSLTSGSYNEQFF.

The rearrangement links TRBV18 to TRBJ2-7; 8 bases agree with TRBD2. V shed 0 bases and J 5 bases; nucleotides not matched to a gene: 9. Germline CDR1 KGHSH, CDR2 LQKENI. The CDR3 totals 16 residues. In nucleotides, the CDR3 is TGTGCCAGCTCACCACCGAGTAGCGGGAAGGCCCACGAGCAGTACTTC. This translates into CASSPPSSGKAHEQYF.

The chain couples TRBV6-5 to TRBJ2-3; TRBD2 agrees at 9 bases. The CDR3 is 15 amino acids. CDR1 is MNHEY and CDR2 is SVGAGI in the germline V gene. Trimming cost V 5 bases and J 4 bases; bases outside gene matches: 7. CDR3 sequence: CASSSPGLASDTQYF. Here the CDR3 DNA reads TGTGCCAGCAGTAGTCCGGGACTAGCATCAGATACGCAGTATTTT.

The V and J genes are TRBV18 and TRBJ2-1; D remains ambiguous. CDR3 length equals 17 residues. V lost 3 bases to trimming and J lost 7 bases, with 22 bases between them. CDR1 and CDR2 from the germline V gene are KGHSH and LQKENI. The CDR3 here is CASSPRPRAFYVNEQFF. The CDR3, as DNA: TGTGCCAGCTCACCGCGCCCCCGAGCGTTTTATGTGAATGAGCAGTTCTTC.

The genes are TRBV28 and TRBJ1-2, with a tentative D call TRBD1 (5 bases). Germline V gene lookup returns CDR1 MDHEN and CDR2 SYDVKM. V lost 1 base, J lost 9 bases, and 21 bases lay in between. The CDR3 loop spans 16 amino acids. The CDR3 loop is CASSLSGPGPIGSYTF. In DNA form, the CDR3 reads TGTGCCAGCAGTTTATCCGGGCCAGGGCCCATTGGGAGCTACACCTTC.

This clone was found a few times. This chain links TRBV29-1 with TRBJ2-2, with 7 bases fitting TRBD1. V shed 6 bases, J shed 0 bases, and the junction held 7 bases outside the gene matches. Germline CDR1 and CDR2: SQVTM and ANQGSEA. This CDR3 comprises 15 residues. The CDR3 spells CSVAGDRANTGELFF. DNA of the CDR3: TGCAGCGTCGCTGGCGACAGGGCGAACACCGGGGAGCTGTTTTTT.

In this sample, this clone turned up a few times. V usage is TRBV7-2 and J usage is TRBJ1-5; D remains ambiguous. The CDR3 spans 16 residues. The ends were cut back, 5 bases at V and 2 bases at J, with 16 bases in the middle. Germline V gene data show CDR1 as SGHTA and CDR2 as FQGNSA. The CDR3 loop reads CASSLLHVGGNQPQHF. The CDR3 region has the DNA TGTGCCAGCAGCCTCTTACACGTCGGGGGCAATCAGCCCCAGCATTTT.

V is TRBV28 and J is TRBJ2-7; no firm D call. The CDR3 consists of 12 residues. The germline gives CDR1 MDHEN, CDR2 SYDVKM. V gave up 1 base and J gave up 6 bases, with 7 bases separating them. CDR3 sequence (DNA): TGTGCCAGCAGTTTATCTCCTCGCGAGCAGTACTTC. This encodes CASSLSPREQYF.

The rearrangement uses TRBV6-5 and TRBJ2-7; 8 bases agree with TRBD1. The V and J ends lost 5 bases and 3 bases, in that order; junction bases with no gene match: 6. The CDR3 is 14 residues long. Germline V lookup: CDR1 MNHEY, CDR2 SVGAGI. CDR3: CASSRGQGHYEQYF. CDR3 in DNA: TGTGCCAGCAGTCGTGGACAGGGCCACTACGAGCAGTACTTC.

This clone occurred a few times. This chain uses TRBV14 with TRBJ2-1, with 9 bases identical to TRBD2. The ends lost 4 bases at V and 5 bases at J; junction bases unmatched: 6. Germline loops: CDR1 SGHDN, CDR2 FVKESK. CDR3 length equals 15 residues. The DNA of the CDR3 is TGTGCCAGCAGCCCATTTAGCGGGAGTCACAATGAGCAGTTCTTC. Translating it yields CASSPFSGSHNEQFF.

The genes are TRBV11-2 and TRBJ2-7, with a tentative D call TRBD1 (6 bases). The length of the CDR3 is 14 residues. Germline-derived CDR1 and CDR2 are SGHAT and FQNNGV. V lost 5 bases and J 6 bases, leaving 17 bases between the germline ends. The CDR3, as DNA: TGTGCCAGCAGCCCTCTCACAGGGCTAGGCGAGCAGTACTTC. Residues: CASSPLTGLGEQYF.

This chain joins TRBV9 and TRBJ2-3; D unclear. Germline V gives CDR1 SGDLS, CDR2 YYNGEE. V lost 4 bases, J lost 0 bases, and 6 bases lay in between. The CDR3 sequence is 13 residues long. CDR3 DNA sequence: TGTGCCAGCAGCTACGGGAGCACAGATACGCAGTATTTT. It codes for CASSYGSTDTQYF.

The V and J genes are TRBV11-3 and TRBJ2-1; possibly TRBD2 for D (5 bases). CDR3 length: 17 residues. CDR1 SGHNT and CDR2 YENEEA come from the germline V gene. Deletions cut 2 bases from V and 0 bases from J, with 14 bases between. The CDR3 protein is CASSLRAGALSYNEQFF. The CDR3 coding sequence is TGTGCCAGCAGCTTAAGGGCGGGCGCACTCTCCTACAATGAGCAGTTCTTC.

This clone was counted a few times. The CDR3 region has the DNA TGCGCCAGCAGCTTGGGACTAGCGGGAGCTACGAACACCGGGGAGCTGTTTTTT. Its protein product is CASSLGLAGATNTGELFF. The V call is TRBV5-1, the J call TRBJ2-2; TRBD2 agrees at 12 bases. The germline V gene encodes CDR1 SGHRS and CDR2 YFSETQ. CDR3 length: 18 residues. Losses at the gene ends were 0 bases for V and 0 bases for J; bases not matched to a gene: 3. The complete variable domain, with remaining parts taken from reference TRBV5-1 and TRBJ2-2, reads KAGVTQTPRYLIKTRGQQVTLSCSPISGHRSVSWYQQTPGQGLQFLFEYFSETQRNKGNFPGRFSGRQFSNSRSEMNVSTLELGDSALYLCASSLGLAGATNTGELFFGEGSRLTVL.

The table lists this clone with a few counts. This chain links TRBV7-2 with TRBJ1-2; D not resolved. The V gene's germline CDR1 is SGHTA and CDR2 FQGNSA. The CDR3 totals 13 residues. The V end lost 1 base, the J end lost 6 bases, and 9 bases lay between the germline ends. CDR3 in amino acids: CASSLVTQNGYTF. The CDR3 nucleotides are TGTGCCAGCAGCTTAGTAACACAGAATGGCTACACCTTC.

This clone appeared a few times. V is TRBV29-1 and J is TRBJ2-1; perhaps TRBD2 as D (6 bases). CDR3 size: 17 residues. V was shortened by 0 bases and J by 7 bases, with 22 bases between the two germline ends. In germline, CDR1 is SQVTM, CDR2 ANQGSEA. CDR3 sequence: CSVEERGGPARMNEQFF. CDR3 in DNA: TGCAGCGTTGAAGAGAGGGGAGGCCCGGCGAGGATGAATGAGCAGTTCTTC.

This clone was detected only a few times. The chain combines TRBV5-1 with TRBJ2-1; no clear D gene. V lost 0 bases and J 0 bases, leaving 7 bases between the germline ends. The CDR3 contains 15 residues. Germline assignment: CDR1 SGHRS and CDR2 YFSETQ. As DNA, the CDR3 is TGCGCCAGCAGCTTGGTCCAGACCTCCTACAATGAGCAGTTCTTC. Encoded protein: CASSLVQTSYNEQFF.

The rearrangement uses TRBV9 and TRBJ2-7; 11 bases match TRBD2. This CDR3 is built from 16 residues. The V segment lost 0 bases and the J segment 6 bases; nucleotides outside the gene matches: 8. CDR1 SGDLS and CDR2 YYNGEE come from the germline V gene. Here the CDR3 DNA reads TGTGCCAGCAGCGTAGCTAGCGGGAGGTATGAAGGCGAGCAGTACTTC. This translates into CASSVASGRYEGEQYF.